Listed below are T cell receptor beta chains from one sample, sequenced in a study of control samples from healthy donors and cancer patients. Using immunoSEQ multiplex PCR, the repertoire was profiled, and TCRdb retains in-frame clones only, with some absent. Of over 85,000 clones in the sample, 65% to 85% were seen once. The sample was PBMCs. The source of these receptors is a man aged 65 to 79 with lung cancer. Each CDR3 is given with its conserved first and last residue. The D gene is left open where the match is weak. Some rows mark clone size as missing; the rest say once, few, many or name a class of expanded clone.

V	size	J	D	CDR3	DNA
TRBV9	-	TRBJ2-7	TRBD1	CASSPGQEYEQYF	TGTGCCAGCAGCCCTGGACAGGAGTACGAGCAGTACTTC
TRBV18	-	TRBJ1-2	-	CASSPRSHSKEGYTF	TGTGCCAGCTCACCGCGGTCGCATTCCAAGGAAGGCTACACCTTC
TRBV25-1	-	TRBJ1-3	-	CASSEWVSGNTIYF	TGTGCCAGCAGTGAATGGGTTTCTGGAAACACCATATATTTT
TRBV9	-	TRBJ1-3	TRBD1	CASSVARQGTGNTIYF	TGTGCCAGCAGCGTAGCCCGACAGGGGACTGGAAACACCATATATTTT
TRBV24-1	few	TRBJ2-1	-	CATSDSGTGEQFF	TGTGCCACCAGTGACTCTGGGACGGGAGAGCAGTTCTTC
TRBV7-8	-	TRBJ1-6	-	CASSPRVDQNNSPLHF	TGTGCCAGCAGCCCCCGGGTAGATCAAAATAATTCACCCCTCCACTTT
TRBV6-5	few	TRBJ1-5	-	CASSGAWSQPQHF	TGTGCCAGCAGCGGGGCTTGGAGTCAGCCCCAGCATTTT
TRBV24-1	-	TRBJ2-5	-	CATSDLGVETQYF	TGTGCCACCAGTGATTTAGGTGTGGAGACCCAGTACTTC
TRBV7-9	few	TRBJ1-5	-	CASSLDASNQPQHF	TGTGCCAGCAGCTTAGACGCTAGCAATCAGCCCCAGCATTTT
TRBV18	once	TRBJ1-1	-	CASSTQEMNTEAFF	TGTGCCAGCTCTACCCAGGAGATGAACACTGAAGCTTTCTTT
TRBV14	-	TRBJ2-7	TRBD2	CASSHGDYTYEQYF	TGTGCCAGCAGCCACGGGGACTACACCTACGAGCAGTACTTC
TRBV14	-	TRBJ2-7	TRBD1	CASSQVDRGNEQYF	TGTGCCAGCAGCCAAGTGGACAGGGGAAACGAGCAGTACTTC
TRBV10-2	-	TRBJ1-6	-	CASIGLLNSPLHF	TGCGCCAGCATAGGGCTGCTTAATTCACCCCTCCACTTT
TRBV4-1	-	TRBJ2-7	-	CASSQVSFYEQYF	TGCGCCAGCAGCCAAGTTTCGTTCTACGAGCAGTACTTC
TRBV2	-	TRBJ1-4	TRBD1	CASTRDRTSEKLFF	TGTGCCAGCACTCGGGACAGGACCTCAGAAAAACTGTTTTTT
TRBV12-5	-	TRBJ2-5	TRBD2	CASGFGTSGLETQYF	TGTGCTAGTGGTTTCGGGACTAGCGGGTTGGAGACCCAGTACTTC
TRBV18	once	TRBJ2-3	TRBD1	CASSPVTGGSTDTQYF	TGTGCCAGCTCACCGGTTACAGGGGGAAGCACAGATACGCAGTATTTT
TRBV10-2	few	TRBJ2-5	TRBD2	CASSGSLSGGGPFSVNF	TGCGCCAGCAGTGGGTCGTTATCCGGCGGGGGGCCCTTCTCCGTCAACTTC
TRBV30	-	TRBJ1-2	-	CAWSVPPTNYGYTF	TGTGCCTGGAGTGTTCCCCCGACTAACTATGGCTACACCTTC
TRBV28	-	TRBJ2-1	TRBD2	CASSHGGGPLQEQFF	TGTGCCAGCTCCCACGGGGGGGGGCCTCTTCAGGAGCAGTTCTTC
TRBV28	-	TRBJ2-1	TRBD1	CASSLRDRTYNEQFF	TGTGCCAGCAGTTTGAGGGACAGGACGTACAATGAGCAGTTCTTC
TRBV6-2/TRBV6-3	-	TRBJ2-7	TRBD1	CASSPPRQTGVYEQYF	TGTGCCAGCAGCCCGCCCCGGCAGACAGGGGTCTACGAGCAGTACTTC
TRBV5-1	-	TRBJ2-7	TRBD2	CASSGTSGGYSSYEQYF	TGCGCCAGCAGCGGGACTAGCGGGGGGTATAGCTCCTACGAGCAGTACTTC
TRBV5-1	-	TRBJ2-1	-	CASSLGQGPYNEQFF	TGCGCCAGCAGCTTGGGGCAGGGACCCTACAATGAGCAGTTCTTC
TRBV19	-	TRBJ1-2	TRBD1	CASTGQGSGGYTF	TGTGCCAGTACGGGACAGGGATCGGGGGGCTACACCTTC
TRBV20-1	-	TRBJ1-4	-	CSASSFVEKLFF	TGCAGTGCTAGTTCTTTTGTGGAAAAACTGTTTTTT
TRBV29-1	few	TRBJ2-5	-	CSVDILGQETQYF	TGCAGCGTCGACATACTCGGGCAAGAGACCCAGTACTTC
TRBV19	-	TRBJ2-2	-	CASSISGNVGELFF	TGTGCCAGTAGTATCTCGGGGAACGTCGGGGAGCTGTTTTTT
TRBV5-1	-	TRBJ2-3	-	CASSPNTDTQYF	TGCGCCAGCAGCCCAAACACAGATACGCAGTATTTT
TRBV3-1/TRBV3-2	-	TRBJ1-2	-	CASSQEGGTYGYTF	TGTGCCAGCAGCCAAGAGGGAGGGACCTATGGCTACACCTTC
TRBV5-6	-	TRBJ2-5	-	CASNPTLFAQETQYF	TGTGCCAGCAACCCGACCCTATTTGCCCAAGAGACCCAGTACTTC
TRBV5-1	-	TRBJ1-2	-	CASSLGQGDYGYTF	TGCGCCAGCAGCTTGGGCCAGGGAGACTATGGCTACACCTTC
TRBV29-1	-	TRBJ1-2	-	CSVEQVPLNGYTF	TGCAGCGTTGAGCAGGTCCCTCTAAATGGCTACACCTTC
TRBV6-5	-	TRBJ2-7	TRBD2	CASSYTGLAGGSEQYF	TGTGCCAGCAGTTACACGGGACTAGCGGGGGGAAGCGAGCAGTACTTC
TRBV10-3	-	TRBJ2-2	TRBD1	CATGTGDTGELFF	TGTGCCACCGGGACAGGGGACACCGGGGAGCTGTTTTTT
TRBV11-2	-	TRBJ2-6	-	CASSRPLGGGGSGANVLTF	TGTGCCAGCAGCCGGCCCCTGGGGGGGGGCGGATCTGGGGCCAACGTCCTGACTTTC
TRBV15	-	TRBJ1-3	TRBD1	CATSRGPSGQAGNTIYF	TGTGCCACCAGCAGAGGGCCCTCCGGACAGGCTGGAAACACCATATATTTT
TRBV12-3/TRBV12-4	once	TRBJ2-1	-	CASSFGSEQFF	TGTGCCAGCAGCTTCGGTAGTGAGCAGTTCTTC
TRBV6-2/TRBV6-3	-	TRBJ2-1	TRBD2	CASSLLAGEIYNEQFF	TGTGCCAGCAGTCTTCTAGCGGGAGAAATCTACAATGAGCAGTTCTTC
TRBV10-2	-	TRBJ1-5	TRBD1	CASSSGQGGQPQHF	TGCGCCAGCAGCTCGGGACAGGGAGGTCAGCCCCAGCATTTT
TRBV5-1	-	TRBJ2-1	TRBD2	CASSWTSGGPYNEQFF	TGCGCCAGCAGCTGGACTAGCGGGGGGCCCTACAATGAGCAGTTCTTC
TRBV20-1	-	TRBJ1-1	-	CSASGDTNTEAFF	TGCAGTGCTAGTGGGGACACCAACACTGAAGCTTTCTTT
TRBV11-2	-	TRBJ1-2	-	CASSLVWGGGGYTF	TGTGCCAGCAGCTTAGTTTGGGGAGGAGGTGGCTACACCTTC
TRBV6-5	-	TRBJ1-5	-	CASSSDRRSNQPQHF	TGTGCCAGCAGTTCGGACAGACGTAGCAATCAGCCCCAGCATTTT
TRBV29-1	-	TRBJ2-7	TRBD2	CSAIGRDYYEQYF	TGCAGCGCCATCGGCAGGGACTACTACGAGCAGTACTTC
TRBV20-1	-	TRBJ2-5	-	CSARPQETQYF	TGCAGTGCTAGACCCCAAGAGACCCAGTACTTC
TRBV5-1	-	TRBJ2-3	-	CASSHQDTQYF	TGCGCCAGCAGCCACCAGGATACGCAGTATTTT
TRBV30	-	TRBJ1-1	TRBD1	CAWSLWTGANTEAFF	TGTGCCTGGAGCCTGTGGACAGGGGCGAACACTGAAGCTTTCTTT
TRBV21-1	-	TRBJ1-1	-	CASSDWTGGDTEAFF	TGTGCCAGCAGCGACTGGACAGGGGGGGACACTGAAGCTTTCTTT
TRBV2	-	TRBJ2-5	-	CASSEALGGETQYF	TGTGCCAGCAGTGAAGCGCTAGGGGGGGAGACCCAGTACTTC
TRBV4-3	once	TRBJ2-3	-	CASSQEGGADTQYF	TGCGCCAGCAGCCAAGAGGGTGGAGCAGATACGCAGTATTTT
TRBV3-1/TRBV3-2	-	TRBJ2-5	-	CASSPPRGFSGGETQYF	TGTGCCAGCAGCCCCCCTAGGGGGTTCTCAGGGGGGGAGACCCAGTACTTC
TRBV19	-	TRBJ1-3	TRBD1	CASSDTGDSGNTIYF	TGTGCCAGTAGTGATACAGGGGACTCTGGAAACACCATATATTTT
TRBV9	-	TRBJ1-1	-	CASGAVNTEAFF	TGTGCCTCTGGGGCGGTGAACACTGAAGCTTTCTTT
TRBV29-1	-	TRBJ2-3	-	CSVRTALSTDTQYF	TGCAGCGTTAGGACAGCTTTAAGCACAGATACGCAGTATTTT
TRBV3-1/TRBV3-2	-	TRBJ1-5	-	CASSQAAGNQPQHF	TGTGCCAGCAGCCAAGCGGCGGGAAATCAGCCCCAGCATTTT
TRBV7-9	-	TRBJ2-3	-	CASSPIAGGRTDTQYF	TGTGCCAGCAGCCCCATCGCAGGTGGTCGCACAGATACGCAGTATTTT